This TCR beta chain was captured by sequencing in a study of blood T cells in healthy people across ages. Trimming pared 4 bases from V and 0 bases from J, leaving 11 bases between. Germline V gene sequence: CDR1 SQVTM, CDR2 ANQGSEA. CDR3 length equals 14 residues. The authors ran a second PCR of roughly 7 to 11 cycles using a sample-barcoded 5' primer and a J-beta primer mix. TCRdb fed the 5' RACE reads into MiXCR, producing one record per CDR3 protein. This table has around 1,000,000 distinct CDR3 sequences, more than 30% appearing once. The V and J genes are TRBV29-1 and TRBJ2-3, with D uncertain. This receptor was obtained from a man between 18 and 35 years old in good health. Sequencing was carried out using blood. The CDR3 DNA follows: TGCAGCGTTGGAGTAGGCGACAGCACAGATACGCAGTATTTT. The encoded protein is CSVGVGDSTDTQYF.